This T cell receptor beta chain is drawn from a study of persistence of HIV-infected CD4 T cells (TCRdb year 2020). Describing the broader study: The median time participants had been on suppressive ART was over seven years. Peripheral blood samples of up to about 200 mL were collected at multiple time points, except for a couple of participants, who underwent leukapheresis at a single time point. Anti-CD3/anti-CD28 stimulation activated a higher proportion of cells, with a lower memory fraction, than antigen stimulation. CMV- and HIV-1 Gag-responding CD4+ T cells were isolated from ART-treated individuals so that antigen-driven clonal expansion of HIV-1-infected cells could be examined. TCRbeta sequencing assessed the clonality of all cells in each sorted population, while proviral sequencing assessed the clonality of infected cells. In the cross-participant TCR cluster analysis, fewer than 10 participants were included for CMV and about 7 participants were included for Gag.

The paper's findings and limits, for the study overall: Significantly lower TCRbeta richness was observed in CMV- and Gag-responding cells than in anti-CD3/anti-CD28-responding cells, and higher oligoclonality was observed in CMV-responding cells than in CD3/CD28-stimulated and Gag-responding cells. Few individuals were included in the study, and only a limited range of antigens was tested. Bulk TCR analyses could not be limited to the rare CMV-responding cells that actually contained HIV-1 proviruses. TCR oligoclonality correlated with proviral oligoclonality within the same sorted populations. Enrichment of degenerate expanded CDR3beta sequences was found in antigen-responding cells, suggesting convergent selection of CD4+ responses to CMV and Gag.

Looking up the germline V gene (reference sequence) yields CDR1 LNHDA and CDR2 SQIVND. Including cysteine and phenylalanine, the CDR3 has 17 amino acids. Just CDR3 DNA is preserved here, 51 bases in frame from base 1. Trimming takes 5 bases off V and 1 base off J; junction bases not matched to a gene: 7. The immunoSEQ hsTCRB assay version 4 in survey mode was used to sequence TCRbeta repertoires from genomic DNA. For TCRbeta sequencing, genomic DNA was diluted to 10 ng/uL, and up to 1 ug was used per sample. As for the authors' bioinformatics: TCRbeta data analysis was done in ImmunoSeq Analyzer 3.0, and diversity was calculated on productive nucleotide rearrangements. Using the Immunarch R package, lower-bound TCR diversity was estimated with the improved Chao index and clonality was estimated with the Gini coefficient. Different nucleotide rearrangements encoding the same CDR3beta amino acid sequence were treated as distinct clonotypes. Differential abundance analysis identified TCRbeta sequences significantly enriched in antigen-responding cells relative to anti-CD3/anti-CD28-activated cells. GLIPH2 grouped TCRs by predicted peptide-MHC specificity, both within each participant and across combined participant data sets. In its TCRdb copy, this immuneACCESS table keeps in-frame sequences only and misses some clones. Where compared with another copy, unresolved V genes explain less than half of these, and the others have no known cause. The D gene and trimming were derived from the DNA, and the V and J assignments and clone size from that table. This sample gives 40,000 or so clones in total; around 90% of them show up just once. The ten most abundant clones make up 0.85% to 1.3% of the sample.

The sample's treatment or condition, from its label and the paper: suppressive antiretroviral therapy. As a nonspecific positive control representing the CD4+ T cell repertoire, cells were stimulated with anti-CD3/anti-CD28 magnetic beads. CD4+ T cells that responded were sorted based on upregulation of both CD40 ligand and CD69. Participants were HIV-1-infected adults who started suppressive ART during chronic infection. For at least 4 years, the participants' plasma HIV-1 RNA had been undetectable, below 50 copies/mL. To be included, a participant needed positive CMV serology and a CD4+ T cell count above 400 cells/uL. Before stimulation, PBMCs were isolated using density centrifugation and depleted of CD8+ T cells. For approximately 19 hours, the CD8-depleted PBMCs were stimulated with anti-CD28/CD49d costimulation, a CD40-blocking antibody, and enfuvirtide to prevent new infections. Cells were sorted on a Beckman Coulter MoFlo Legacy or XDP sorter, with propidium iodide excluding dead cells. Genomic DNA was extracted using the QIAamp DNA Mini Kit for samples with more than one million cells and using the Quick-DNA Microprep Kit for all other samples.

With respect to this clone: Its antigen is currently not known. No base quality values were provided; no much bigger clone lies one nucleotide off.

This chain joins TRBV19 to TRBJ1-6; 8 bases in the junction line up with TRBD1. Sequencing used CD4+ T cells sorted from PBMCs after roughly 17-hour stimulation, obtained from a patient who received antiretroviral therapy. The cell subset or site tag for this specimen amounts to: CD40L+CD69+ CD4 T cells responding to anti-CD3/anti-CD28 beads, representing the overall repertoire. The sequence derives from an adult man with HIV who was CMV-seropositive. The encoded CDR3 is CASSAGQGASYNSPLHF. The base sequence is TGTGCCAGTAGTGCCGGACAGGGAGCGTCCTATAATTCACCCCTCCACTTT.